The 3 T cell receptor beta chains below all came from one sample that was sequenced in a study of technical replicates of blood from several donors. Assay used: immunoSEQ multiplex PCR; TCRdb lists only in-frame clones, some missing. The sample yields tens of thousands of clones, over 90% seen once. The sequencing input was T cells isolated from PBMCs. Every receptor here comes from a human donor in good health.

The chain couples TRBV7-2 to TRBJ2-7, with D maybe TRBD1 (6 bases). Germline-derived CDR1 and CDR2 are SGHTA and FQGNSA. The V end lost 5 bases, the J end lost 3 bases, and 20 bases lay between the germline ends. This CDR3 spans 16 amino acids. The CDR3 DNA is TGTGCCAGCAGCCGGCATCAGGGACAAATTTTCTACGAGCAGTACTTC. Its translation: CASSRHQGQIFYEQYF.

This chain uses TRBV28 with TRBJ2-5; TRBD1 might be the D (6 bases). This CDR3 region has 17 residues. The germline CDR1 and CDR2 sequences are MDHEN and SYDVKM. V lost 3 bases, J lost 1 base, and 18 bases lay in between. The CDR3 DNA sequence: TGTGCCAGCAGTTTGGGGGCGGGCAGCACGATCCAAGAGACCCAGTACTTC. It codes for CASSLGAGSTIQETQYF.

CDR3 coding DNA: TGTGCCAGCAGCTTAGAAAGGACAGGGGCGCAAGAGACCCAGTACTTC. This translates into CASSLERTGAQETQYF. The chain combines TRBV7-2 with TRBJ2-5; 9 bases align to TRBD1. Per germline, CDR1 SGHTA and CDR2 FQGNSA. J lost 2 bases, V lost 1 base, and 5 bases had no gene match. The CDR3 extends over 16 amino acids.